This T cell receptor (beta chain) is from a study of cytomegalovirus exposure and HLA in healthy donors. Whole-study findings and limits: The authors listed approximately 160 TCR beta chains as cytomegalovirus-associated. A later analysis found TCR association rates differed by HLA locus, highest for DRB1 and lowest for HLA-C.

The PCR used 60 Vbeta and 13 Jbeta primers. Clones were sequenced by immunoSEQ multiplex PCR, and TCRdb holds only the in-frame ones, with some missing. Among approximately 160,000 clones listed, around 83% were seen once. The germline CDR1 and CDR2 sequences are MGHRA and YSYEKL. V was trimmed by 1 base and J by 7 bases, leaving 22 bases between them. The CDR3 sequence is 17 residues long. Details on this clone: Its antigen is not known.

The chain combines TRBV4-1 with TRBJ1-1; possibly TRBD1 for D (5 bases). The TCR sequence derives from a girl aged 2 to 9 in good health and CMV-seropositive. What was sequenced was PBMCs. CDR3 loop: CASSQGSGWGGVREAFF. The CDR3 DNA reads TGCGCCAGCAGCCAAGGGAGCGGGTGGGGGGGGGTACGTGAAGCTTTCTTT.